The rows below give T cell receptor beta chains drawn from one sample of a study of cytomegalovirus exposure and HLA in healthy donors. This table comes from immunoSEQ multiplex PCR, and its TCRdb copy is limited to in-frame clones, with some not included. The repertoire includes roughly 290,000 clones, around nine tenths of them detected once, and less than 2.5% sits in the top ten. The sequenced sample was PBMCs. All receptors derive from a woman younger than 35 in good health and CMV-seronegative. The CDR3 runs from the conserved cysteine through the conserved F or W. D genes are given only for firm matches. A clone size is listed for some rows: how often the clone was seen (once, few, many), or a class if it is expanded.

cdr3_length j_call d_call clone_size v_call cdr3_aa cdr3_nt
15 TRBJ1-3 - - TRBV27 CASRGQGGFGNTIYF TGTGCCAGCAGGGGACAAGGGGGTTTTGGAAACACCATATATTTT
14 TRBJ1-2 - - TRBV2 CASSPYPDSEGYTF TGTGCCAGCAGTCCTTACCCAGACAGTGAGGGCTACACCTTC
13 TRBJ2-1 TRBD2 - TRBV13 CASSRGGRNEQFF TGTGCCAGCAGCCGGGGGGGGCGAAATGAGCAGTTCTTC
18 TRBJ2-1 TRBD1 - TRBV27 CASSFIVAGTGGRDEQFF TGTGCCAGCAGTTTTATCGTGGCGGGGACAGGGGGCCGGGATGAGCAGTTCTTC
12 TRBJ1-1 - - TRBV19 CASSTNMKRAFF TGTGCCAGTAGTACAAACATGAAACGAGCTTTCTTT
14 TRBJ2-7 - - TRBV5-1 CASSLARGAYEQYF TGCGCCAGCAGCTTGGCCAGGGGGGCCTACGAGCAGTACTTC
12 TRBJ2-7 - - TRBV4-1 CASSQQGGEQYF TGCGCCAGCAGCCAACAGGGTGGCGAGCAGTACTTC
13 TRBJ2-2 - few TRBV6-5 CASSEGDTGELFF TGTGCCAGCAGTGAGGGGGACACCGGGGAGCTGTTTTTT
16 TRBJ2-1 TRBD2 once TRBV30 CAWVIGGTSGGDEQFF TGTGCCTGGGTCATCGGCGGGACTAGCGGGGGAGATGAGCAGTTCTTC
15 TRBJ1-2 - - TRBV4-2 CASSQGEDNNYGYTF TGTGCCAGCAGCCAAGGGGAGGACAACAACTATGGCTACACCTTC
15 TRBJ2-1 - - TRBV5-4 CASSLERNYYNEQFF TGTGCCAGCAGCCTTGAGCGGAACTACTACAATGAGCAGTTCTTC
14 TRBJ1-2 - - TRBV7-9 CASSLLALHYGYTF TGTGCCAGCAGCTTATTAGCACTGCACTATGGCTACACCTTC
18 TRBJ2-1 - - TRBV5-1 CASSLDPASQSSYNEQFF TGCGCCAGCAGCTTGGATCCGGCTAGCCAGAGCTCCTACAATGAGCAGTTCTTC
15 TRBJ2-7 TRBD1 - TRBV10-1 CASSEGTGFSREQYF TGCGCCAGCAGTGAAGGGACAGGGTTTTCCCGCGAGCAGTACTTC
17 TRBJ1-2 - - TRBV4-1 CASSPSDSLRSNYGYTF TGCGCCAGCAGCCCATCCGACAGCCTAAGATCTAACTATGGCTACACCTTC
14 TRBJ1-2 - - TRBV18 CAGSQVQVNYGYTF TGTGCCGGCTCACAGGTACAGGTTAACTATGGCTACACCTTC
18 TRBJ2-7 TRBD2 - TRBV7-2 CASSPGLAGGSSSYEQYF TGTGCCAGCAGCCCGGGACTAGCGGGGGGAAGCAGCTCCTACGAGCAGTACTTC
16 TRBJ1-5 TRBD1 - TRBV6-1 CASSELTGVGNQPQHF TGTGCCAGCAGTGAACTGACAGGGGTTGGCAATCAGCCCCAGCATTTT
18 TRBJ2-7 TRBD2 once TRBV11-2 CASSLEFGASGPNYEQYF TGTGCCAGCAGCTTAGAGTTCGGGGCTAGCGGGCCGAACTACGAGCAGTACTTC
14 TRBJ2-7 TRBD2 - TRBV11-2 CASSLGGGAYEQYF TGTGCCAGCAGCTTAGGGGGGGGTGCCTACGAGCAGTACTTC
13 TRBJ2-7 - - TRBV5-6 CASSEGAGYEQYF TGTGCCAGCAGCGAGGGGGCGGGGTACGAGCAGTACTTC
19 TRBJ1-6 TRBD1 - TRBV27 CASSPTRTGVDSYNSPLHF TGTGCCAGCAGCCCAACCCGGACAGGGGTTGACTCCTATAATTCACCCCTCCACTTT
16 TRBJ2-7 TRBD2 - TRBV4-2 CASSQGPAGGISSLYF TGTGCCAGCAGCCAAGGTCCAGCGGGGGGCATCTCGAGCCTGTACTTC
14 TRBJ1-2 - - TRBV5-4 CASSLPQLNYGYTF TGTGCCAGCAGCTTGCCACAGTTAAACTATGGCTACACCTTC
15 TRBJ1-2 - - TRBV19 CASSSQTGVFYGYTF TGTGCCAGTAGTTCCCAGACAGGCGTATTCTATGGCTACACCTTC
12 TRBJ1-3 - - TRBV7-9 CSSRYSGNTIYF TGTTCCAGCAGGTATTCTGGAAACACCATATATTTT
17 TRBJ2-3 - - TRBV5-8 CASSGGRSSLWTDTQYF TGTGCCAGCAGCGGAGGGAGGTCTAGCCTTTGGACAGATACGCAGTATTTT
14 TRBJ1-1 TRBD1 - TRBV5-6 CASSPDRGNTEAFF TGTGCCAGCAGCCCGGACAGGGGAAACACTGAAGCTTTCTTT